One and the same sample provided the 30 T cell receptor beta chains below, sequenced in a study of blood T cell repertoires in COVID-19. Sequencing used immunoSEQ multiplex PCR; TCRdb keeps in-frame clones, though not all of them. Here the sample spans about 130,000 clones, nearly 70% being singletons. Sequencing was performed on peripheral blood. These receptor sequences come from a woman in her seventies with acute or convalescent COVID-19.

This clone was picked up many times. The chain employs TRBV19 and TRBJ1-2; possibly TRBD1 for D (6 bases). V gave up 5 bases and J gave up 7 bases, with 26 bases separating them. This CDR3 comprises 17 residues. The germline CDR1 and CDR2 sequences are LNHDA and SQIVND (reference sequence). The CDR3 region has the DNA TGTGCCAGTAGTCCCAACCGACAGGCCACTACAGGGTCTGGCTACACCTTC. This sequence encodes CASSPNRQATTGSGYTF.

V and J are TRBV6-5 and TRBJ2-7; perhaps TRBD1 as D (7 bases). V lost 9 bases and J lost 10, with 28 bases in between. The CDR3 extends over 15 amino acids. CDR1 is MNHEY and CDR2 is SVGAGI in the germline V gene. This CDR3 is CASGNRDRAFGGQYF. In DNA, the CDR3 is TGTGCCAGTGGGAACAGGGACAGAGCCTTCGGGGGACAGTACTTC.

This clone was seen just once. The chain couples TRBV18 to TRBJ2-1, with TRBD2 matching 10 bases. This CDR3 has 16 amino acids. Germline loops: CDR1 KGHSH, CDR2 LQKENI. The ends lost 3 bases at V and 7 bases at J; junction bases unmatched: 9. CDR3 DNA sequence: TGTGCCAGCTCACCCCCCGCTAGCGGGAGTAAGAATGAGCAGTTCTTC. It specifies CASSPPASGSKNEQFF. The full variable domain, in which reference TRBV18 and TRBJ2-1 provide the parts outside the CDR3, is NAGVMQNPRHLVRRRGQEARLRCSPMKGHSHVYWYRQLPEEGLKFMVYLQKENIIDESGMPKERFSAEFPKEGPSILRIQQVVRGDSAAYFCASSPPASGSKNEQFFGPGTRLTVL.

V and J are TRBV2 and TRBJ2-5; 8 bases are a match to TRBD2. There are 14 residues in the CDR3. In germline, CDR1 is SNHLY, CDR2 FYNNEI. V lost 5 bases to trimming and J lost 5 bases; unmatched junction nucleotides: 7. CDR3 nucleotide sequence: TGTGCCAGCAGTAACCCCGGGGGGGCGGAGACCCAGTACTTC. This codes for CASSNPGGAETQYF.

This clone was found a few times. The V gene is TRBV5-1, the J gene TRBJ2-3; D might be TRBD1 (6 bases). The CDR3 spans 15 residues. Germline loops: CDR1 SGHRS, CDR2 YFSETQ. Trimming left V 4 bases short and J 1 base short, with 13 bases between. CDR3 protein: CASSRQVTGTDTQYF. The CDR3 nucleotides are TGCGCCAGCAGCAGACAGGTAACCGGCACAGATACGCAGTATTTT.

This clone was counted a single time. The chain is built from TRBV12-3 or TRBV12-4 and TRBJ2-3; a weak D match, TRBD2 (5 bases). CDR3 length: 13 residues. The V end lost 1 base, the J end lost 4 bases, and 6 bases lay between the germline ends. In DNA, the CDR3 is TGTGCCAGCAGTTTAGGGCGGGCAGATACGCAGTATTTT. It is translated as CASSLGRADTQYF.

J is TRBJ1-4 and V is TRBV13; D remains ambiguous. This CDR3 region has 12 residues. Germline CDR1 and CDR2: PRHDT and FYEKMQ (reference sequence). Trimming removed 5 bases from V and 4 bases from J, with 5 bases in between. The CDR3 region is CASSPGNEKLFF. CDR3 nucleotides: TGTGCCAGCAGCCCCGGTAATGAAAAACTGTTTTTT.

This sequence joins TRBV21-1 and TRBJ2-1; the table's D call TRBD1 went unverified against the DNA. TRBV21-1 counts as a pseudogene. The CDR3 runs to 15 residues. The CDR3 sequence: CASRAPPGQGGEQFF. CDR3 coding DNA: TGTGCCAGCAGGGCCCCCCCGGGACAGGGGGGTGAGCAGTTCTTC.

The CDR3 nucleotides are TGTGCCAGCAGCCCTTACCCCCAAATTTTCACAGGGACGAACACTGAAGCTTTCTTT. This translates into CASSPYPQIFTGTNTEAFF. J is TRBJ1-1 and V is TRBV3-1 (or the pseudogene TRBV3-2); a possible D gene is TRBD1 (6 bases). Trimming shortened V by 4 bases and J by 1 base, and 25 bases separated the two germline ends. The germline CDR1 and CDR2 sequences are LGHDT and YNNKEL (reference sequence). There are 19 residues in the CDR3.

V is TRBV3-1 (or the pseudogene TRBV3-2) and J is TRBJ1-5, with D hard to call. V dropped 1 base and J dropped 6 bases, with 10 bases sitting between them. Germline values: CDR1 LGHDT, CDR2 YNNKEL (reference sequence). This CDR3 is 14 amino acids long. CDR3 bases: TGTGCCAGCAGCCAAGTTCTGACTGGTCAGCCCCAGCATTTT. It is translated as CASSQVLTGQPQHF.

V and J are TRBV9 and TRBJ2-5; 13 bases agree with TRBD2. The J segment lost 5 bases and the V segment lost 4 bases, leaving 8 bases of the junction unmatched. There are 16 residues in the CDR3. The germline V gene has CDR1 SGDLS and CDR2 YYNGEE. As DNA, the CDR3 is TGTGCCAGCAGCCCCCAACTAGCGGGGGGGAGCGAGACCCAGTACTTC. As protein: CASSPQLAGGSETQYF.

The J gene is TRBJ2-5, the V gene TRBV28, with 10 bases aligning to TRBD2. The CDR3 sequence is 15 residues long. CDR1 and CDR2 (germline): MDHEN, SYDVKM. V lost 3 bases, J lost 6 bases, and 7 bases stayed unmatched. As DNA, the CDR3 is TGTGCCAGCAGTTTTTGGGCTAGCGGGAGAAAGACCCAGTACTTC. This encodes CASSFWASGRKTQYF.

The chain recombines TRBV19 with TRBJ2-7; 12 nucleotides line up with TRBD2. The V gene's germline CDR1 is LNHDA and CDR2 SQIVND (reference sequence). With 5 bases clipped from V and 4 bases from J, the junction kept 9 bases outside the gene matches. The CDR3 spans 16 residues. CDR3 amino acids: CASSAQTSGRAYEQYF. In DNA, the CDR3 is TGTGCCAGTAGTGCGCAGACTAGCGGGAGAGCGTACGAGCAGTACTTC. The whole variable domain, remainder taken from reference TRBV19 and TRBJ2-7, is DGGITQSPKYLFRKEGQNVTLSCEQNLNHDAMYWYRQDPGQGLRLIYYSQIVNDFQKGDIAEGYSVSREKKESFPLTVTSAQKNPTAFYLCASSAQTSGRAYEQYFGPGTRLTVT.

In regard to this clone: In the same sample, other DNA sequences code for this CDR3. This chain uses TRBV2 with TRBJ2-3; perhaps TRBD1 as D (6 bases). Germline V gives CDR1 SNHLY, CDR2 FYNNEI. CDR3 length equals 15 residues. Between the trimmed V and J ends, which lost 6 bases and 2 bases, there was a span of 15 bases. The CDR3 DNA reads TGTGCCAGCAGCGCCAGGGGTGGATACACAGATACGCAGTATTTT. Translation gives CASSARGGYTDTQYF.

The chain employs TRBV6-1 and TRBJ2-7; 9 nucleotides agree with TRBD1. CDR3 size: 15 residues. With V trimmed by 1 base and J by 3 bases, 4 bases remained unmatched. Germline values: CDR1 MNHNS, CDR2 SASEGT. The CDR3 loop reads CASSEVGTGLYEQYF. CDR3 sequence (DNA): TGTGCCAGCAGTGAAGTGGGGACAGGGCTCTACGAGCAGTACTTC.

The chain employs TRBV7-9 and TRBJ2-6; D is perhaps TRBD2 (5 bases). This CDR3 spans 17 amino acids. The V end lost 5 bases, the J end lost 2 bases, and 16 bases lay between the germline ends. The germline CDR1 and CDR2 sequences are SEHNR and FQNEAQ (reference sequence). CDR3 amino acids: CASSTTFEGAGANVLTF. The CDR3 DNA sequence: TGTGCCAGCAGCACAACATTCGAGGGAGCTGGGGCCAACGTCCTGACTTTC.

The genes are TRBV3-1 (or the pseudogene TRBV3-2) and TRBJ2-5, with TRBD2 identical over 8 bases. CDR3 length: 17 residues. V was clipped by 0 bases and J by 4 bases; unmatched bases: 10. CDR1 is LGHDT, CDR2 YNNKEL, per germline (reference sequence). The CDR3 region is CASSQELGLERSETQYF. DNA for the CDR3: TGTGCCAGCAGCCAAGAATTGGGACTAGAGAGGTCAGAGACCCAGTACTTC.

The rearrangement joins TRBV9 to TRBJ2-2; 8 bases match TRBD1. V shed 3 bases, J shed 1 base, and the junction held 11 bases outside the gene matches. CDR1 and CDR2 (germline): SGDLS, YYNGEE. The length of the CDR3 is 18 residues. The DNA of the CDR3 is TGTGCCAGCAGCGAAACGACAGGGGATGTAGTGAACACCGGGGAGCTGTTTTTT. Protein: CASSETTGDVVNTGELFF.

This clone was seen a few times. CDR3 coding DNA: TGTGCCAGCAGCCCCCGACAGGGAGCGGGGACCCAGTACTTC. This sequence encodes CASSPRQGAGTQYF. J is TRBJ2-5 and V is TRBV7-2; tentatively, D is TRBD1 (7 bases). Trimming removed 5 bases at V and 7 bases at J, with 17 bases between. This CDR3 contains 14 residues. CDR1 and CDR2 (germline): SGHTA, FQGNSA.

For the CDR3, the DNA is TGCGCCAGCAGCTTAATACTAGCGGGAGGTGAGCAGTACTTC. It codes for CASSLILAGGEQYF. This chain joins TRBV5-1 and TRBJ2-7; TRBD2 agrees at 12 bases. V was pared by 2 bases and J by 7 bases, with 4 bases of the junction left unmatched. The CDR3 runs to 14 residues. Germline V gene sequence: CDR1 SGHRS, CDR2 YFSETQ.

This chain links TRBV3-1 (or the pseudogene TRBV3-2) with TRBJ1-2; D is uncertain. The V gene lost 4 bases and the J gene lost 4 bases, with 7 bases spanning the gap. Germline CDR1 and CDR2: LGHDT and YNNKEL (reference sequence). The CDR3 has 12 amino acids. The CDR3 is CASSPRGYGYTF. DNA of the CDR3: TGTGCCAGCAGCCCTCGAGGCTATGGCTACACCTTC.

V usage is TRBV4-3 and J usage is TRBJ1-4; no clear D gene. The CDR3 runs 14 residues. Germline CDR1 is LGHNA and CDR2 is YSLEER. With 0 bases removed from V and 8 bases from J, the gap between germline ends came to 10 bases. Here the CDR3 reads CASSQDGGTEKLFF. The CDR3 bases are TGCGCCAGCAGCCAAGATGGAGGAACAGAAAAACTGTTTTTT.

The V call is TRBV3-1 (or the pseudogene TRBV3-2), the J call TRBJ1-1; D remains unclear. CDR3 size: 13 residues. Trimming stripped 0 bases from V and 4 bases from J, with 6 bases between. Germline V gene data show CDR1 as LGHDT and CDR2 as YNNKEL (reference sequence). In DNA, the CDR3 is TGTGCCAGCAGCCAAGACGGGAGCACTGAAGCTTTCTTT. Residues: CASSQDGSTEAFF.

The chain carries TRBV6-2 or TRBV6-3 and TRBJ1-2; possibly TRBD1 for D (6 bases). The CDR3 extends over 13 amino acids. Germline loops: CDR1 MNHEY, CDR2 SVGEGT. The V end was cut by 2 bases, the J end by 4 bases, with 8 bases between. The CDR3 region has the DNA TGTGCCAGCAGTTACCGGGACACCTATGGCTACACCTTC. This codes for CASSYRDTYGYTF.

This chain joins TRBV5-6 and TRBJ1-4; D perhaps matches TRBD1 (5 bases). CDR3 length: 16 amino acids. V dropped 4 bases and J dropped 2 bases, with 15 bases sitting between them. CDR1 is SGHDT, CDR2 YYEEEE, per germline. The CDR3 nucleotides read TGTGCCAGCAGCAAGGCTCAGGGTTTTACTAATGAAAAACTGTTTTTT. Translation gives CASSKAQGFTNEKLFF.

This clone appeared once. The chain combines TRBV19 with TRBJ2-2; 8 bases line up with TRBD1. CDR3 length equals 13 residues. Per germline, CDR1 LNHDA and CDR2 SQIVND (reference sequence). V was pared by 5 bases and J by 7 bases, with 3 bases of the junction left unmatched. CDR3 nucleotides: TGTGCCAGTAGTCAGGGGGCTATCGGGGAGCTGTTTTTT. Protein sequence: CASSQGAIGELFF.

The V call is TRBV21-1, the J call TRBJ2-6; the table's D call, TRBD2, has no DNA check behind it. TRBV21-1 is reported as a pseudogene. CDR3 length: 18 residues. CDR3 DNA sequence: TGTGCCAGCAGCAAAGTAGAGTTCCGGGGATCTATGGCCAACGTCCTGACTTTC. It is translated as CASSKVEFRGSMANVLTF.

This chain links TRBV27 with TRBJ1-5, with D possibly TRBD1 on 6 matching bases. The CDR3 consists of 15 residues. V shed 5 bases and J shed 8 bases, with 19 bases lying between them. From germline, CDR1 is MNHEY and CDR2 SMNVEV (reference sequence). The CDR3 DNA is TGTGCCAGCAGTCGCTCGTTCCAGGGGATAGAGCCCCAGCATTTT. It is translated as CASSRSFQGIEPQHF.

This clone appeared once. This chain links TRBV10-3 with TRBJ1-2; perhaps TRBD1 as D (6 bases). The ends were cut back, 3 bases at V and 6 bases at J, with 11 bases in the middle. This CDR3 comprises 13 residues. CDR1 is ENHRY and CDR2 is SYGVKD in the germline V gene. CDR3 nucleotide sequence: TGTGCCATCAGTGACGGGACACCGGATGGCTACACCTTC. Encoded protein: CAISDGTPDGYTF.

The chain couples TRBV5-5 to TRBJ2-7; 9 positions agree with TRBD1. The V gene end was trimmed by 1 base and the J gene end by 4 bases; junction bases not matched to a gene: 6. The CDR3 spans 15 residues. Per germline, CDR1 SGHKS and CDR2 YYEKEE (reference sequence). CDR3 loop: CASSLMGQGKYEQYF. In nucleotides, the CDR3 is TGTGCCAGCAGCTTGATGGGACAGGGCAAATACGAGCAGTACTTC. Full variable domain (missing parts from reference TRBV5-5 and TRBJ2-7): DAGVTQSPTHLIKTRGQQVTLRCSPISGHKSVSWYQQVLGQGPQFIFQYYEKEERGRGNFPDRFSARQFPNYSSELNVNALLLGDSALYLCASSLMGQGKYEQYFGPGTRLTVT.